The entry that follows covers one T cell receptor (beta chain) sequence. Its antigen is currently unknown. The source of the sample is a study of cytomegalovirus exposure and HLA in healthy donors. Losses at the gene ends were 6 bases for V and 8 bases for J; bases not matched to a gene: 7. The length of the CDR3 is 14 residues. CDR1 is KGHSH, CDR2 LQKENI, per germline. The study, taken as a whole, reports: Most TCR sequences were seen very rarely across donors, but some public TCRs occurred in many.

Clones were read by immunoSEQ multiplex PCR, and TCRdb kept only the in-frame ones, dropping some. The sample has about 100,000 clones; more than 90% are singletons. This rearrangement joins TRBV18 to TRBJ1-6; 7 positions agree with TRBD1. The material sequenced was PBMCs. The sequence was obtained from a woman younger than 35 in good health and CMV-seronegative. The CDR3 spells CASSPNGQDSPLHF. CDR3 in DNA: TGTGCCAGCTCTCCAAATGGACAGGATTCACCCCTCCACTTT.